This passage covers 4 T cell receptor beta chains from one sample sequenced in a study of blood T cell repertoires in COVID-19 (dated by TCRdb to between 2020 and 2021). To prepare the library, the immunoSEQ multiplex PCR assay was applied. The source is immuneACCESS, and TCRdb retained only in-frame sequences with V and J called. Part of the clones is not carried over; for the studies checked, unresolved V genes explain less than half of this, and the remainder is unexplained. The sample records about 200,000 clones, approximately 84% of which are singletons. 7.5% of the sample belongs to the ten largest clones. The sample consisted of PBMCs or T cells enriched from blood (not recorded which). The receptors here all came from a man aged 40-50 years who had recovered from COVID-19.

Here the CDR3 reads CASSRRDLNTGELFF. CDR3 nucleotide sequence: TGTGCCAGCAGTAGGCGGGACTTGAACACCGGGGAGCTGTTTTTT. The J gene is TRBJ2-2, the V gene TRBV2; D is perhaps TRBD2 (6 bases). The CDR3 sequence is 15 residues long. V lost 5 bases and J 1 base, leaving 11 bases between the germline ends. CDR1 is SNHLY, CDR2 FYNNEI, per germline.

This chain joins TRBV10-3 and TRBJ1-3; 7 bases align to TRBD1. This CDR3 region has 15 residues. The germline CDR1 and CDR2 sequences are ENHRY and SYGVKD. With V trimmed by 4 bases and J by 4 bases, 7 bases remained unmatched. In nucleotides, the CDR3 is TGTGCCATCAGTGGTTCAGGGGGAACGGGAAACACCATATATTTT. Translation: CAISGSGGTGNTIYF.

The chain joins TRBV28 to TRBJ2-7; 8 nucleotides match TRBD1. The length of the CDR3 is 14 residues. Germline lookup yields CDR1 MDHEN and CDR2 SYDVKM. The ends lost 6 bases at V and 3 bases at J; junction bases unmatched: 7. The CDR3 reads CASSTGGNLYEQYF. For the CDR3, the DNA is TGTGCCAGCAGCACAGGGGGGAACCTCTACGAGCAGTACTTC.

The rearrangement uses TRBV29-1 and TRBJ1-2; 10 nucleotides align to TRBD1. The CDR3 spans 13 residues. Looked up from germline, CDR1 is SQVTM and CDR2 is ANQGSEA. The junction had 7 bases not matched to a gene; V was cut back by 7 bases and J by 5 bases. The CDR3 is CSDAPDRGYGYTF. The CDR3 DNA reads TGCAGCGATGCTCCGGACAGGGGGTATGGCTACACCTTC.